Presented here are 23 T cell receptor beta chains from one specimen sequenced in a study of T cell repertoires in cytomegalovirus infection. For these receptors, no antigen is known. TCRdb re-derived calls from the reads in MiXCR, one entry per CDR3 protein. The table has 70,000 to 95,000 distinct CDR3 sequences, about 29% seen once. The specimen comprised CD8+ T cells from cultured PBMCs, sampled from culture after CMV antigen stimulation. The receptors were gathered from a human donor in good health (CMV status not recorded). Some clones in this sample may be carry-over from other donors' samples.

This clonotype was detected only a few times. The chain has TRBV28 and TRBJ1-1; TRBD1 matches 7 bases. Trimming removed 5 bases from V and 0 bases from J; junction bases left unmatched: 6. Germline CDR1 reads MDHEN; CDR2 reads SYDVKM. The length of the CDR3 is 15 residues. The CDR3 DNA reads TGTGCCAGCAGTGAGCTACAGGGGTTGAACACTGAAGCTTTCTTT. Protein: CASSELQGLNTEAFF. Using reference TRBV28 and TRBJ1-1 for the parts outside the CDR3, the full variable domain is DVKVTQSSRYLVKRTGEKVFLECVQDMDHENMFWYRQDPGLGLRLIYFSYDVKMKEKGDIPEGYSVSREKKERFSLILESASTNQTSMYLCASSELQGLNTEAFFGQGTRLTVV.

This clonotype was picked up a small number of times. The chain employs TRBV4-2 and TRBJ1-1; perhaps TRBD1 as D (5 bases). The length of the CDR3 is 16 residues. Germline CDR1 reads LGHNA; CDR2 reads YNFKEQ. Deletions cut 3 bases from V and 0 bases from J, with 14 bases between. The DNA of the CDR3 is TGTGCCAGCAGCCAGACGCCGACAGTCATGAACACTGAAGCTTTCTTT. As protein: CASSQTPTVMNTEAFF.

Here the CDR3 reads CASSQDATEAFF. The CDR3 DNA sequence: TGCGCCAGCAGCCAAGATGCCACTGAAGCTTTCTTT. J is TRBJ1-1 and V is TRBV4-1; no firm D call. The germline V and J ends were trimmed by 0 bases and 4 bases, with 3 bases remaining between them. This CDR3 comprises 12 residues. Germline CDR1 MGHRA, CDR2 YSYEKL.

This clonotype was found once. The chain couples TRBV27 to TRBJ2-7; 7 bases fit TRBD1. The CDR3 extends over 14 amino acids. Germline V gene lookup returns CDR1 MNHEY and CDR2 SMNVEV (reference sequence). V gave up 0 bases and J gave up 3 bases; unmatched junction bases: 2. CDR3 amino acids: CASSLSRQGYEQYF. Here the CDR3 DNA reads TGTGCCAGCAGTTTATCCCGACAGGGCTACGAGCAGTACTTC.

This clonotype was seen a handful of times. V gene TRBV6-1 combines with J gene TRBJ2-7; 9 bases agree with TRBD1. This CDR3 has 15 amino acids. Trimming at V came to 6 bases and at J to 4 bases, leaving 10 bases not matched to a gene. In germline, CDR1 is MNHNS, CDR2 SASEGT. Here the CDR3 DNA reads TGTGCCAGCAGCGACTTTACAGGGGGCGAGTACGAGCAGTACTTC. Its translation: CASSDFTGGEYEQYF.

V usage is TRBV15 and J usage is TRBJ2-3; D gene unclear. V lost 0 bases to trimming and J lost 4 bases, with 8 bases between them. This CDR3 spans 14 amino acids. The germline V gene has CDR1 LNHNV and CDR2 YYDKDF (reference sequence). CDR3 loop: CATSRDLVADTQYF. The CDR3 DNA is TGTGCCACCAGCAGAGATCTAGTTGCAGATACGCAGTATTTT.

A few counts support this clonotype. The chain employs TRBV7-2 and TRBJ1-5; TRBD1 agrees at 8 bases. This CDR3 has 15 amino acids. V dropped 2 bases and J dropped 8; count of bases not matched to a gene: 8. Germline CDR1 reads SGHTA; CDR2 reads FQGNSA. CDR3 loop: CASSLIRGLGEPQHF. For the CDR3, the DNA is TGTGCCAGCAGCTTAATCAGGGGGCTAGGGGAGCCCCAGCATTTT.

The V and J genes are TRBV7-2 and TRBJ2-7; D is uncertain. Germline CDR1 reads SGHTA; CDR2 reads FQGNSA. V lost 1 base, J lost 0 bases, and 7 bases lay in between. The CDR3 sequence is 14 residues long. The DNA for the CDR3 is TGTGCCAGCAGCTTAGAGGTTTTCTCCTACGAGCAGTACTTC. It codes for CASSLEVFSYEQYF.

The gene calls are TRBV7-6 and TRBJ2-5; D is possibly TRBD1 (5 bases). Trimming shortened V by 1 base and J by 5 bases, and 8 bases separated the two germline ends. The CDR3 loop spans 13 amino acids. Germline V gene lookup returns CDR1 SGHVS and CDR2 FNYEAQ. CDR3 in amino acids: CASSLGGWETQYF. CDR3 nucleotide sequence: TGTGCCAGCAGCTTAGGGGGCTGGGAGACCCAGTACTTC.

The rearrangement uses TRBV27 and TRBJ2-5, with no clear D. Germline CDR1 is MNHEY and CDR2 is SMNVEV (reference sequence). V lost 4 bases to trimming and J lost 5 bases, with 14 bases between them. The CDR3 is 14 amino acids. The CDR3 sequence is CASSYAWGRETQYF. The CDR3 DNA reads as TGTGCCAGCAGTTATGCTTGGGGTCGGGAGACCCAGTACTTC.

CDR3 sequence (DNA): TGTGCCAGCAGCCCCCAGGGGGACCCCACTGAAGCTTTCTTT. Its protein is CASSPQGDPTEAFF. This sequence joins TRBV7-9 and TRBJ1-1, with TRBD1 matching 7 bases. The CDR3 has 14 residues. Germline V gene sequence: CDR1 SEHNR, CDR2 FQNEAQ (reference sequence). J was trimmed by 4 bases and V by 5 bases; bases with no gene match: 7. The variable domain in full, with the rest retrieved from reference TRBV7-9 and TRBJ1-1, is DTGVSQNPRHKITKRGQNVTFRCDPISEHNRLYWYRQTLGQGPEFLTYFQNEAQLEKSRLLSDRFSAERPKGSFSTLEIQRTEQGDSAMYLCASSPQGDPTEAFFGQGTRLTVV.

CDR3 sequence reads: CASNPGGRGPGELFF. CDR3 coding DNA: TGTGCCAGCAACCCCGGGGGCAGGGGGCCCGGGGAGCTGTTTTTT. This rearrangement joins TRBV7-9 to TRBJ2-2, with 8 bases lining up with TRBD1. The CDR3 has 15 amino acids. V was clipped by 7 bases and J by 6 bases; unmatched bases: 10. The germline V gene encodes CDR1 SEHNR and CDR2 FQNEAQ (reference sequence).

This clonotype was seen a few times. This chain connects TRBV12-3 or TRBV12-4 to TRBJ2-6, with no clear D. The germline V and J ends were trimmed by 6 bases and 2 bases, with 8 bases remaining between them. The CDR3 is 14 amino acids. This chain's CDR3 is CASRAETGANVLTF. CDR3 nucleotide sequence: TGTGCCAGCAGGGCAGAGACTGGGGCCAACGTCCTGACTTTC.

This clonotype has a handful of counts. The CDR3 DNA sequence: TGTGCCAGCAGGTTCGGACAGGGGTTGGTGACTGAAAAACTGTTTTTT. This gives the protein CASRFGQGLVTEKLFF. The chain has TRBV12-3 or TRBV12-4 and TRBJ1-4, with 9 bases fitting TRBD1. The J segment lost 7 bases and the V segment lost 6 bases, leaving 12 bases of the junction unmatched. The CDR3 is 16 amino acids.

This clonotype was recorded at least ten times. The chain combines TRBV7-2 with TRBJ2-1; the D call may be TRBD1 or TRBD2 (5 bases each). Trimming removed 5 bases from V and 5 bases from J, with 13 bases in between. Germline CDR1 reads SGHTA; CDR2 reads FQGNSA. The length of the CDR3 is 14 residues. The CDR3 DNA sequence: TGTGCCAGCAGCCCGGGACCCAATCACAATGAGCAGTTCTTC. It specifies CASSPGPNHNEQFF.

This clonotype was seen many times. The chain uses TRBV2 and TRBJ1-4, with D possibly being TRBD1 (5 bases). CDR1 and CDR2 from the germline V gene are SNHLY and FYNNEI. The germline V and J ends were trimmed by 7 bases and 0 bases, with 21 bases remaining between them. The CDR3 runs to 18 residues. The CDR3 protein is CASTEGRVRLSTNEKLFF. The CDR3, as DNA: TGTGCCAGCACCGAAGGCAGGGTACGGCTATCAACTAATGAAAAACTGTTTTTT.

This clonotype was counted a few times. The chain couples TRBV12-3 or TRBV12-4 to TRBJ2-3, with D uncertain. Deletions cut 7 bases from V and 6 bases from J, with 5 bases between. The CDR3 contains 10 residues. The CDR3 protein is CASNRDTQYF. CDR3 coding DNA: TGTGCCAGCAATAGGGATACGCAGTATTTT.

This clonotype was seen a few times. The V call is TRBV6-5, the J call TRBJ2-2; 9 bases map to TRBD2. Germline CDR1 is MNHEY and CDR2 is SVGAGI. V trimming: 0 bases; J trimming: 5 bases; junction bases outside the gene matches: 1. The CDR3 contains 15 residues. CDR3 residues: CASSYSTSGTGELFF. The CDR3 DNA reads as TGTGCCAGCAGTTACTCGACTAGCGGAACCGGGGAGCTGTTTTTT.

The chain carries TRBV28 and TRBJ2-1, with a possible D match to TRBD1 (5 bases). V was clipped by 6 bases and J by 6 bases, with 18 bases between them. The length of the CDR3 is 15 residues. CDR1 is MDHEN and CDR2 is SYDVKM in the germline V gene. As DNA, the CDR3 is TGTGCCAGCAGACTTAGGCCAGGGATTTCCAATGAGCAGTTCTTC. The encoded protein is CASRLRPGISNEQFF.

This clonotype appeared many times. The rearrangement joins TRBV20-1 to TRBJ2-1; D is unresolved. CDR1 and CDR2 from the germline V gene are DFQATT and SNEGSKA (reference sequence). Deletions cut 1 base from V and 3 bases from J, with 13 bases between. This CDR3 region has 15 residues. The DNA of the CDR3 is TGCAGTGCTAGAGGGCCGGGCTCCTACTACAATGAGCAGTTCTTC. It codes for CSARGPGSYYNEQFF.

The J gene is TRBJ2-2, the V gene TRBV12-3 or TRBV12-4; no clear D gene. V lost 7 bases, J lost 2 bases, and 14 bases lay in between. The CDR3 loop spans 15 amino acids. CDR3 region: CASTLPSLNTGELFF. The CDR3 nucleotides are TGTGCCAGCACCCTGCCGTCCTTAAACACCGGGGAGCTGTTTTTT.

The genes are TRBV6-5 and TRBJ2-5, with 8 bases aligning to TRBD2. Germline-derived CDR1 and CDR2 are MNHEY and SVGAGI. J lost 2 bases, V lost 4 bases, and 6 bases had no gene match. This CDR3 spans 15 amino acids. CDR3 sequence reads: CASSFGTSTQETQYF. The CDR3 DNA reads as TGTGCCAGCAGTTTCGGGACTAGTACTCAAGAGACCCAGTACTTC.

J is TRBJ2-1 and V is TRBV9, with D tentatively TRBD2 (7 bases). The CDR3 has 12 residues. Germline loops: CDR1 SGDLS, CDR2 YYNGEE. V gave up 7 bases and J gave up 7 bases, with 12 bases separating them. CDR3 in amino acids: CASGGAINEQFF. The CDR3, as DNA: TGTGCCAGCGGGGGGGCTATAAATGAGCAGTTCTTC.